This T cell receptor (beta chain) was identified during a study of CD8 T cells in Susac syndrome. Sequencing of TCR beta was performed on blood CD8+ T cells and on blood CD4+ T cells. CD8+ and CD4+ T cells were negatively isolated; TEMRA cells were FACS-enriched. The CDR3 spans 13 residues. About 0.5 to 1 ug RNA was reverse transcribed with random hexamers. Amplification of the TCR beta CDR3 was carried out by immunoSEQ multiplex PCR, which spanned a total of 54 Vbeta and 13 Jbeta segments. Each CDR3 protein gets one entry after TCRdb re-called the immunoSEQ multiplex PCR reads with MiXCR. The sample comprises roughly 170,000 distinct CDR3 sequences, 93% of which are singletons, and roughly 0.094% rests with the top ten.

This TCR was sampled from a human donor with multiple sclerosis. V is TRBV21-1 and J is TRBJ2-7; TRBD2 was called by the table and not checked on the DNA. TRBV21-1 corresponds to a pseudogene. Sequenced input: CD4+ T cells from PBMCs. The CDR3 loop is CASSSPTRTEQYF. The CDR3, as DNA: TGTGCCAGCAGCAGCCCGACTAGAACGGAGCAGTACTTC.